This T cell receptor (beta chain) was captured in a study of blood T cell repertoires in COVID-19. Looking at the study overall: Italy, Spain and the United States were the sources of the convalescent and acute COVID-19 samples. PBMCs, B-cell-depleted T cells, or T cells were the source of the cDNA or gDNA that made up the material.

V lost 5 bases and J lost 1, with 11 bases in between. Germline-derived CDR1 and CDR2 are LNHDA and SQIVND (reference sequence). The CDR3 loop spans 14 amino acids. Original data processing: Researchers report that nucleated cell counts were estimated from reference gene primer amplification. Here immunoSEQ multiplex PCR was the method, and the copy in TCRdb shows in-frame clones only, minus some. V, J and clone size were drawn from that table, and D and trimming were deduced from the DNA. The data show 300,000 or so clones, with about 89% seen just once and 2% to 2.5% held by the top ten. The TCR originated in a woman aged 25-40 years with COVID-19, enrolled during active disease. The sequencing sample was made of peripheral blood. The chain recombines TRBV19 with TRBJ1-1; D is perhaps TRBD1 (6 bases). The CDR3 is CASSFVTGNTEAFF. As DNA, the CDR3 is TGTGCCAGTAGTTTCGTGACAGGGAACACTGAAGCTTTCTTT.